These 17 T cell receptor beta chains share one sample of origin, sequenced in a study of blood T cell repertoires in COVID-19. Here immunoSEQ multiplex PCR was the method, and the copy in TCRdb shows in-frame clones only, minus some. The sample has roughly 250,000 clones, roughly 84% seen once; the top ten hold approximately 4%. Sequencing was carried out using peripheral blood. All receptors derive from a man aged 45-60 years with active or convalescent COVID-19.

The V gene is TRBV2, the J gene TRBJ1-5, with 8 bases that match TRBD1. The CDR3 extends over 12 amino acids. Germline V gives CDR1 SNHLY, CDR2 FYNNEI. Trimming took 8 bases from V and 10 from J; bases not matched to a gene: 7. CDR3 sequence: CASYNRGGPQHF. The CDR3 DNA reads TGTGCCAGCTATAACAGGGGGGGACCCCAGCATTTT.

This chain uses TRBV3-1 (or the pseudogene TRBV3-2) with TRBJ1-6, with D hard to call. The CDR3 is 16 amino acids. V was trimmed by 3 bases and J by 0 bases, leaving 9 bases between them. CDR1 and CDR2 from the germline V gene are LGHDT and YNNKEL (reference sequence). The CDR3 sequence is CASSQLTSSYNSPLHF. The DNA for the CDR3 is TGTGCCAGCAGCCAGCTTACGAGCTCCTATAATTCACCCCTCCACTTT.

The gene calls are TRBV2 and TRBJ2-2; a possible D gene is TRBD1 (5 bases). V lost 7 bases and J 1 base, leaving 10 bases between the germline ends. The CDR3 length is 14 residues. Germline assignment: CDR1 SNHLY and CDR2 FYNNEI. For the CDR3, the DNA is TGTGCCAGCATCACCGACAGGAACACCGGGGAGCTGTTTTTT. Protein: CASITDRNTGELFF.

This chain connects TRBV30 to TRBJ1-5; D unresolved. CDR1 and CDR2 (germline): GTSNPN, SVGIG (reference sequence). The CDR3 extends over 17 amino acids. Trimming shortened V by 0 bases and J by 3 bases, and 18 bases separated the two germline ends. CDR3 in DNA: TGTGCCTGGAGTGTAGGAGTTAGAGGGATTTCCAATCAGCCCCAGCATTTT. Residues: CAWSVGVRGISNQPQHF.

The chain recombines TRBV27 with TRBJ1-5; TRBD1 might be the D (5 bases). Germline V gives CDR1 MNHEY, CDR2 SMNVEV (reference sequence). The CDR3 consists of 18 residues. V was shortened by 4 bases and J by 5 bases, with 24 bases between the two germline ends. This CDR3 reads CASSSLGAGGGEDQPQHF. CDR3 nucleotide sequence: TGTGCCAGCAGTTCCTTAGGGGCCGGGGGGGGAGAGGATCAGCCCCAGCATTTT.

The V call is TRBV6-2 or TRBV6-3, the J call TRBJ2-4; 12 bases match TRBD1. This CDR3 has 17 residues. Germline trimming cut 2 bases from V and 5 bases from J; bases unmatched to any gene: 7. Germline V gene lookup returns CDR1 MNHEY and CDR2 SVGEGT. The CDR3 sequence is CASSYTPGTGGENIQYF. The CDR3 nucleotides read TGTGCCAGCAGTTACACCCCCGGGACAGGGGGCGAAAACATTCAGTACTTC.

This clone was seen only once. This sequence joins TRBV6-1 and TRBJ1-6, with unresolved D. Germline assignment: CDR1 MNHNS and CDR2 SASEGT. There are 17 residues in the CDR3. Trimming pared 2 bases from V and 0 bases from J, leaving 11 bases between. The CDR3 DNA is TGTGCCAGCAGTGAATTTGTCGGGAGCTCCTATAATTCACCCCTCCACTTT. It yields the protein CASSEFVGSSYNSPLHF.

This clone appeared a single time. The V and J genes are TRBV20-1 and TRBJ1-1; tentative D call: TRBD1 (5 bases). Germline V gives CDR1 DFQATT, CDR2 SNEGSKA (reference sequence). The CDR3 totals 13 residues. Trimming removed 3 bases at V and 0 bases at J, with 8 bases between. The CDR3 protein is CSASKDMNTEAFF. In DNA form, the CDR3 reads TGCAGTGCTAGTAAGGACATGAACACTGAAGCTTTCTTT.

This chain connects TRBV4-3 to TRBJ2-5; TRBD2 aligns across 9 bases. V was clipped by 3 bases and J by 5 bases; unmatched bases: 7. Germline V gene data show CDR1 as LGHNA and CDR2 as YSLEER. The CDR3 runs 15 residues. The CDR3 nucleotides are TGCGCCAGCAGCCAGGGAAGCGGGGGGTATGAGACCCAGTACTTC. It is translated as CASSQGSGGYETQYF.

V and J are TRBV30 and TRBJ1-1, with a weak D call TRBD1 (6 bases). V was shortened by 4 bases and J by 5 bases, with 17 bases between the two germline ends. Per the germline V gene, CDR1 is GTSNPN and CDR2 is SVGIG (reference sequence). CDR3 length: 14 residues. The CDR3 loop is CAWTTREGGTEAFF. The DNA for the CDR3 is TGTGCCTGGACCACGAGAGAGGGGGGGACTGAAGCTTTCTTT.

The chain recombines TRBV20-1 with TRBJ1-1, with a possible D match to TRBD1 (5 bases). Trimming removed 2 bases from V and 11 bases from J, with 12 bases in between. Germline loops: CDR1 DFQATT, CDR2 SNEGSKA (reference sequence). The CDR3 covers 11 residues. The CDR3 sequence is CSARYDSGAFF. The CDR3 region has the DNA TGCAGTGCTAGATATGACAGTGGTGCTTTCTTT.

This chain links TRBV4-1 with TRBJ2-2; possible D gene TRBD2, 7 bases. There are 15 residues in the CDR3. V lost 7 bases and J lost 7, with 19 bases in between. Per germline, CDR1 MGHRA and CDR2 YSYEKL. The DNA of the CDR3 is TGCGCCAGCACCCAGACGGGGGGCCTTGGCGGGGAGCTGTTTTTT. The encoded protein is CASTQTGGLGGELFF.

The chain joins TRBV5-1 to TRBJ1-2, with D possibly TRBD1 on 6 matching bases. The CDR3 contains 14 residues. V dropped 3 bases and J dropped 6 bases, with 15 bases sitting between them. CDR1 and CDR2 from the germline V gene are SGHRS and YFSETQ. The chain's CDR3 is CASSSVQGTDGYTF. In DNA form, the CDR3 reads TGCGCCAGCAGCTCCGTACAGGGCACGGATGGCTACACCTTC.

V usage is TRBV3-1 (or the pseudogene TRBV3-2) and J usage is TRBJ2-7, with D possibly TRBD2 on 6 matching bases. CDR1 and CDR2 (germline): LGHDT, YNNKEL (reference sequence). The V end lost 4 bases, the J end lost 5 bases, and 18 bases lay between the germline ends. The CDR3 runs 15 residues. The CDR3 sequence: CASSPLGAGNNEQYF. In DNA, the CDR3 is TGTGCCAGCAGCCCCCTTGGGGCGGGGAACAACGAGCAGTACTTC.

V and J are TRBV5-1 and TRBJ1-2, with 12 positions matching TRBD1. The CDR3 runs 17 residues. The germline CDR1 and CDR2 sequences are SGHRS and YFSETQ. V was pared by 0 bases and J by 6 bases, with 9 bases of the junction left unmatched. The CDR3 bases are TGCGCCAGCAGCTTGGATGGGACAGGGGGCTCTCCTGATGGCTACACCTTC. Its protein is CASSLDGTGGSPDGYTF.

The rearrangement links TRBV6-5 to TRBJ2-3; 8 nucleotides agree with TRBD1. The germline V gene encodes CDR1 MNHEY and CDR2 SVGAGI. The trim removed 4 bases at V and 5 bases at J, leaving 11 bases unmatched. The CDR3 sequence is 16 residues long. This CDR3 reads CASSSVGQGMEDTQYF. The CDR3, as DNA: TGTGCCAGCAGTTCCGTCGGACAGGGAATGGAAGATACGCAGTATTTT.

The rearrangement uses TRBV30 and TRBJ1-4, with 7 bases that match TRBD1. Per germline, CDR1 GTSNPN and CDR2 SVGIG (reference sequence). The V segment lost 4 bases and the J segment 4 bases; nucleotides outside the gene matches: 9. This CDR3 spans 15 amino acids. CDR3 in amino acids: CAWTRTGQYNEKLFF. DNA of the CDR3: TGTGCCTGGACCCGGACGGGACAGTATAATGAAAAACTGTTTTTT.